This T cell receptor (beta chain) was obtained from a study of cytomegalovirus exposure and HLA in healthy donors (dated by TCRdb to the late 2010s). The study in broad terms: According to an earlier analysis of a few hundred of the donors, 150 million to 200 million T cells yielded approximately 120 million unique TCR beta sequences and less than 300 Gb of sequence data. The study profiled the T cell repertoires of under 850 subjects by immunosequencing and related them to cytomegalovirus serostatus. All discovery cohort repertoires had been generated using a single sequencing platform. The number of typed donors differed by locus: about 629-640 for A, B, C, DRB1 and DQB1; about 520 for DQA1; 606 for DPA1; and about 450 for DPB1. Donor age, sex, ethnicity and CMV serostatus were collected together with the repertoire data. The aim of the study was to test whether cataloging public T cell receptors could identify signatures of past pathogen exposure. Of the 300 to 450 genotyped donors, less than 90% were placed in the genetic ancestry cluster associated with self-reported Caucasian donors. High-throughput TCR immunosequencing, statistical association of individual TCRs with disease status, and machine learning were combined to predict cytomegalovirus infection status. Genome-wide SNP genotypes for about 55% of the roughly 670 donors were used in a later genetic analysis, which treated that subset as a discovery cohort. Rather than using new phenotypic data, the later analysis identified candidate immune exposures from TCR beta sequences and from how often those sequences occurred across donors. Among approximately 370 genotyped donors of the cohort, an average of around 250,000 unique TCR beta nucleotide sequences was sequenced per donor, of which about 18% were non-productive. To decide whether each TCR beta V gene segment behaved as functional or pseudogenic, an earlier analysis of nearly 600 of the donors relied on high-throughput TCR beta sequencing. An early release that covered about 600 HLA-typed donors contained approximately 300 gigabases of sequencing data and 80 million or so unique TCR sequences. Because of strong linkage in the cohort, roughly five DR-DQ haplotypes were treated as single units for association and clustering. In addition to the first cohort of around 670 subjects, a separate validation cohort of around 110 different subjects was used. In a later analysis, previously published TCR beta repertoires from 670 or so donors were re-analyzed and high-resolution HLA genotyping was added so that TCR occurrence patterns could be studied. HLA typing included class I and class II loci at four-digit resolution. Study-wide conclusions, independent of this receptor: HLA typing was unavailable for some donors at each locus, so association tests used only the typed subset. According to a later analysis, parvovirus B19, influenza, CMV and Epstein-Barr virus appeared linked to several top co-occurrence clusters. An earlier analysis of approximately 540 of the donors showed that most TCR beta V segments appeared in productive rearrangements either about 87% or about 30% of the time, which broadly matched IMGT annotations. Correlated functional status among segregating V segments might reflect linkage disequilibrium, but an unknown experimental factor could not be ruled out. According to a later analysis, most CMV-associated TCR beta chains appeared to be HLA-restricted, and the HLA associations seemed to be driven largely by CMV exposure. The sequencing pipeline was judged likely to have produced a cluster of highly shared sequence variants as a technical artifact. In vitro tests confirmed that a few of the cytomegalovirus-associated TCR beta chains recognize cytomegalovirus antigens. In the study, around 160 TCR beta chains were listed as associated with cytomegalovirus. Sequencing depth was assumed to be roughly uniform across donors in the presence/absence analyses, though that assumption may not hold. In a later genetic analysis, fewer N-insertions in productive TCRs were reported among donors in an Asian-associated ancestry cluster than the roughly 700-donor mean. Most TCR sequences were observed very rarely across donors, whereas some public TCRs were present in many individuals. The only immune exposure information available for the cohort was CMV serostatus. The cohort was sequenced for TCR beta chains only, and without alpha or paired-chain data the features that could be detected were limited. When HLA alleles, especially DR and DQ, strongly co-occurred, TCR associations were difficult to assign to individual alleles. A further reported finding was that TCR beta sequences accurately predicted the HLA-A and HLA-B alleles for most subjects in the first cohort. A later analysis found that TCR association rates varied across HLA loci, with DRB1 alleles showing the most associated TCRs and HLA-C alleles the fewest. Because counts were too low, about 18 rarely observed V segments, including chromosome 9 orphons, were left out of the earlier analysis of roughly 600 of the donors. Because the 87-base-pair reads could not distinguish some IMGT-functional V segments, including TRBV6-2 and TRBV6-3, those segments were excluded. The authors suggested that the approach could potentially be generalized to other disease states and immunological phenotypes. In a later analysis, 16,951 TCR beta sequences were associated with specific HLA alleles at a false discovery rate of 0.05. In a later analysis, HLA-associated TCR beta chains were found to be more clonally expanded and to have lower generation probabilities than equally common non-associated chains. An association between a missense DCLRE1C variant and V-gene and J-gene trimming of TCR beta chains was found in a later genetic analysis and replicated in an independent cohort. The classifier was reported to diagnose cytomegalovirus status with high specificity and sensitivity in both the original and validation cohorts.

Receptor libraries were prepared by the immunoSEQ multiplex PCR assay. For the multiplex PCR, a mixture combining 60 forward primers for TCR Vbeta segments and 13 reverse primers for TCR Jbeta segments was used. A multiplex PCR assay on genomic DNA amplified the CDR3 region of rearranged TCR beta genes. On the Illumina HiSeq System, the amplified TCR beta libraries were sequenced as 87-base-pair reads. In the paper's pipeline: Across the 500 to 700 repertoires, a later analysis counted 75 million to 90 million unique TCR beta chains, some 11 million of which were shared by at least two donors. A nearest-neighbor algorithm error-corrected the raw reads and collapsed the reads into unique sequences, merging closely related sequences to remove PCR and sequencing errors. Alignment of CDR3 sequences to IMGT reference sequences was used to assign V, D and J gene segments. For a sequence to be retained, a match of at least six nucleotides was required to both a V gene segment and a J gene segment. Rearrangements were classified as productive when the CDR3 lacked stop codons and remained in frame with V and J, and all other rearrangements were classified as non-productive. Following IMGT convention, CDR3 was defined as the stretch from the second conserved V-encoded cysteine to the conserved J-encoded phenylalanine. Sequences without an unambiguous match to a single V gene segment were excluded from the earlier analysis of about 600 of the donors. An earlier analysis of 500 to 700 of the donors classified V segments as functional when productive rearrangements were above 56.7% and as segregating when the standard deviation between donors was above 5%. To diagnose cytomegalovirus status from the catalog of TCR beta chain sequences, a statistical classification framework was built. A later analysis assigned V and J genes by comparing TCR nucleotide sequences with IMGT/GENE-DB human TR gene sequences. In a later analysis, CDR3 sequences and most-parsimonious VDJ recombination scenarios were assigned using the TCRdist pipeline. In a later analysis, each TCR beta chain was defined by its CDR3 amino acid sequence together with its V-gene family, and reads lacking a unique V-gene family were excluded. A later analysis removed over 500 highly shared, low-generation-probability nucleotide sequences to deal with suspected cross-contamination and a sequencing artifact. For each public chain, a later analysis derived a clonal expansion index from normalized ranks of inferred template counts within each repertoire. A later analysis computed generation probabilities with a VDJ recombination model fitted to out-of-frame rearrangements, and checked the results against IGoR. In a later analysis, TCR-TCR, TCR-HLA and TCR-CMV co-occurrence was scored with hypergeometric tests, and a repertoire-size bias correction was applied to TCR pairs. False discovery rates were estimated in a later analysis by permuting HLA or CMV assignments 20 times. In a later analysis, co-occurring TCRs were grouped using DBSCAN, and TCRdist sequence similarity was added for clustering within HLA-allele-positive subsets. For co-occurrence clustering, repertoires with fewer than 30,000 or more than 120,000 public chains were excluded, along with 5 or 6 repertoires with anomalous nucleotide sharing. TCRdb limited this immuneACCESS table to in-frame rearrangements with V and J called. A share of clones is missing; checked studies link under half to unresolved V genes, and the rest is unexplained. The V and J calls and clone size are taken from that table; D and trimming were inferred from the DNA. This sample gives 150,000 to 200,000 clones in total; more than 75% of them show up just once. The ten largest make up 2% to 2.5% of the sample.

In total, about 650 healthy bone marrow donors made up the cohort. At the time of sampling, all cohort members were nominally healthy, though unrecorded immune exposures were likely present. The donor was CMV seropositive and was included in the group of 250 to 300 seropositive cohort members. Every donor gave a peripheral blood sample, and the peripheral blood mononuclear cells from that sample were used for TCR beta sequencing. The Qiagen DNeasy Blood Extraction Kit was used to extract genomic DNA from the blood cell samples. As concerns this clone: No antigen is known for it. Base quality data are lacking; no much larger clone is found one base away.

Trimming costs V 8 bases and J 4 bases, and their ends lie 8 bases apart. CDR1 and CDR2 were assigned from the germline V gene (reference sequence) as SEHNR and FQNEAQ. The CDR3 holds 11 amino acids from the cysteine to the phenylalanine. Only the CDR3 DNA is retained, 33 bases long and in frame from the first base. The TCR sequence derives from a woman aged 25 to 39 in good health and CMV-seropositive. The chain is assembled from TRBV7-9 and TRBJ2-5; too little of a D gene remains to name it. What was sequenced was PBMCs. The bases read TGTGCCAGCCGGTATGGAGAGACCCAGTACTTC. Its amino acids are CASRYGETQYF.